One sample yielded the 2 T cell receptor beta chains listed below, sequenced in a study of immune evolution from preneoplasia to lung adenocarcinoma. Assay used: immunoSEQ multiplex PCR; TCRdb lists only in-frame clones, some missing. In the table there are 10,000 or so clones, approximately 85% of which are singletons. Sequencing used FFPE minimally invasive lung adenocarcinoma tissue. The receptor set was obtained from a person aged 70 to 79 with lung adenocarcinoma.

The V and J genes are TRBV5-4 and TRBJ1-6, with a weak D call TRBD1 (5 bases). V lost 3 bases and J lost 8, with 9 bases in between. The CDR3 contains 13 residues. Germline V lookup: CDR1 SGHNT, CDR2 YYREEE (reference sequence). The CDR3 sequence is CASSSRGDSPLHF. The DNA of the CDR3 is TGTGCCAGCAGCTCGAGGGGTGATTCACCCCTCCACTTT.

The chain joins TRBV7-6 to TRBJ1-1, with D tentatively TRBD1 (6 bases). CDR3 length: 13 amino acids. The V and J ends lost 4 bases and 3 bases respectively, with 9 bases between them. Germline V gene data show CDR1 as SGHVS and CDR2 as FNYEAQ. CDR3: CASSYRQDTEAFF. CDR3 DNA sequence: TGTGCCAGCAGCTACCGACAGGACACTGAAGCTTTCTTT.